The rows below give T cell receptor beta chains drawn from one sample of a study of cytomegalovirus exposure and HLA in healthy donors. The repertoire was sequenced with immunoSEQ multiplex PCR; TCRdb's copy has only in-frame clones and lacks some. Among about 140,000 clones listed, around nine tenths were seen once. The sequenced material came from PBMCs. Receptor source: a man younger than 35 in good health and CMV-seropositive. CDR3s include the opening cysteine and the closing phenylalanine or tryptophan. D genes are given only for firm matches.

TRBV18	TRBJ2-7	TRBD2	CASSLGQGGVEQYF
TRBV29-1	TRBJ2-1	TRBD2	CSVDRRGGQNNEQFF
TRBV5-1	TRBJ1-1	NA	CASSTTPTPLAGTGTEAFF
TRBV27	TRBJ1-2	TRBD1	CASARTGANYGYTF
TRBV10-3	TRBJ2-1	NA	CAISLDSLSYNEQFF
TRBV30	TRBJ2-1	TRBD2	CAWSVREKRFAYNEQFF
TRBV7-2	TRBJ2-7	NA	CASSSYGFISYEQYF
TRBV7-3	TRBJ2-1	NA	CASSDRGQSYNEQFF
TRBV13	TRBJ1-2	TRBD1	CASSTGTGANYGYTF
TRBV18	TRBJ2-1	NA	CASSPKEQGYDNEQFF
TRBV5-8	TRBJ2-3	TRBD2	CASSLYVTSGRSDTQYF
TRBV6-5	TRBJ2-3	NA	CASSSRGSTDTQYF
TRBV30	TRBJ1-2	TRBD1	CAWRGQYNYGYTF
TRBV12-5	TRBJ2-5	TRBD2	CASGLVRGGRTQTQYF
TRBV6-5	TRBJ1-2	NA	CASSYLGGGYGYTF